One and the same sample provided the 28 T cell receptor beta chains below, sequenced in a study of human T cells and chemical hapten exposure. Time point meaning: patch test 1, 2 weeks after DPC sensitization. Treatment noted: therapeutic diphenylcyclopropenone sensitization with weekly scalp DPC. In TCRdb, the RACE reads were re-called with MiXCR into one record per CDR3 protein. The sample shows roughly 70,000 distinct CDR3 sequences, around 9.8% of them seen only once. The sample was whole blood, taken in connection with sensitization to the hapten diphenylcyclopropenone (DPC). The origin of the receptors is a woman between 40 and 50 years old with alopecia areata. Some clones in this sample may be carry-over from other donors' samples.

To note about this clonotype: Relative to the germline gene, one junction end is altered; a read error may explain this. The chain has TRBV15 and TRBJ2-7; D remains ambiguous. Germline values: CDR1 LNHNV, CDR2 YYDKDF (reference sequence). This CDR3 is 12 amino acids long. The CDR3 bases are TGTGCCACCAGCAGAGTGAGCGTTCCCTCCGGGTTC. Residues: CATSRVSVPSGF.

The chain carries TRBV6-2 or TRBV6-3 and TRBJ2-1; maybe TRBD1 (6 bases). The CDR3 has 14 amino acids. Trimming stripped 3 bases from V and 4 bases from J, with 10 bases between. Germline lookup yields CDR1 MNHEY and CDR2 SVGEGT. CDR3 sequence (DNA): TGTGCCAGCAGTTATGTGGGACAATACAATGAGCAGTTCTTC. It translates to CASSYVGQYNEQFF.

This clonotype was counted at least ten times. CDR3 nucleotides: TGCAGTGCTAGAGATCGGGGGGCTGAGGATACTGAAGCTTTCTTT. Translated: CSARDRGAEDTEAFF. This chain uses TRBV20-1 with TRBJ1-1; D might be TRBD1 (6 bases). Trimming removed 0 bases from V and 5 bases from J, with 16 bases in between. The CDR3 has 15 amino acids. CDR1 DFQATT and CDR2 SNEGSKA come from the germline V gene (reference sequence).

V usage is TRBV19 and J usage is TRBJ1-1; 8 positions match TRBD1. J was trimmed by 8 bases and V by 1 base; bases with no gene match: 6. The germline V gene has CDR1 LNHDA and CDR2 SQIVND (reference sequence). CDR3 length: 14 amino acids. The CDR3 protein is CASSIGTGNLEAFF. CDR3 DNA sequence: TGTGCCAGTAGTATAGGGACAGGGAATCTGGAAGCTTTCTTT.

This clonotype was counted only a few times. This rearrangement joins TRBV18 to TRBJ2-7; 8 nucleotides align to TRBD2. Per the germline V gene, CDR1 is KGHSH and CDR2 is LQKENI. Trimming at V came to 1 base and at J to 5 bases, leaving 7 bases not matched to a gene. CDR3 length: 15 residues. The CDR3: CASSPRRGGQDEQYF. The CDR3 DNA reads as TGTGCCAGCTCACCACGCCGGGGGGGTCAAGACGAGCAGTACTTC.

This clonotype was seen only a few times. DNA for the CDR3: TGTGCCAGCAGTTTGCGGCGGGGGAACACAGATACGCAGTATTTT. It translates to CASSLRRGNTDTQYF. The rearrangement joins TRBV27 to TRBJ2-3, with 7 positions matching TRBD2. The J segment lost 2 bases and the V segment lost 3 bases, leaving 5 bases of the junction unmatched. The CDR3 extends over 15 amino acids. CDR1 and CDR2 (germline): MNHEY, SMNVEV (reference sequence).

The table lists this clonotype with many counts. The chain joins TRBV20-1 to TRBJ1-5, with 7 bases identical to TRBD1. Germline lookup yields CDR1 DFQATT and CDR2 SNEGSKA (reference sequence). With V trimmed by 3 bases and J by 4 bases, 6 bases remained unmatched. The CDR3 loop spans 14 amino acids. CDR3 coding DNA: TGCAGTGCTAGGGATCCAGGGGGGAATCAGCCCCAGCATTTT. Translation: CSARDPGGNQPQHF.

This clonotype was counted a few times. The V gene is TRBV7-9, the J gene TRBJ2-3, with TRBD2 identical over 8 bases. Germline-derived CDR1 and CDR2 are SEHNR and FQNEAQ (reference sequence). The CDR3 is 15 residues long. V gave up 5 bases and J gave up 6 bases; unmatched junction bases: 10. This CDR3 reads CASSRSGGPRDTQYF. The CDR3 DNA sequence: TGTGCCAGCAGCAGGAGCGGGGGACCCAGGGATACGCAGTATTTT.

This clonotype came up many times. The chain carries TRBV7-9 and TRBJ2-3; 7 bases fit TRBD1. The CDR3 has 14 amino acids. Germline V gene lookup returns CDR1 SEHNR and CDR2 FQNEAQ (reference sequence). The junction had 3 bases not matched to a gene; V was cut back by 5 bases and J by 1 base. CDR3 bases: TGTGCCAGCAGCCGGACAGGCGGCACAGATACGCAGTATTTT. It yields the protein CASSRTGGTDTQYF.

This clonotype was found many times. The chain couples TRBV21-1 to TRBJ1-2. TRBV21-1 is an annotated pseudogene. The CDR3 has 13 residues. The DNA of the CDR3 is TGTGCCAGCAGCACACAGCTTAACTATGGCTACACCTTC. It encodes CASSTQLNYGYTF.

This clonotype was observed a few times. J is TRBJ2-3 and V is TRBV9, with TRBD2 matching over 9 bases. The CDR3 extends over 17 amino acids. Germline CDR1 SGDLS, CDR2 YYNGEE. V lost 4 bases, J lost 6 bases, and 15 bases stayed unmatched. The DNA for the CDR3 is TGTGCCAGCAGCCCCCGCAATCTCGGAGCGGGGGGTGATACGCAGTATTTT. Protein sequence: CASSPRNLGAGGDTQYF.

This clonotype was observed many times. The limits of the CDR3 on the DNA are not certain, so only TCRdb's listed CDR3 is given. The chain is built from TRBV12-2 and TRBJ2-2. TRBV12-2 is annotated as a pseudogene. The CDR3 adds up to 19 amino acids, both ends counted. CDR3 in amino acids: CASRLDRSSCQGTPGSCFF.

This clonotype was observed at least ten times. The chain links TRBV18 to TRBJ1-1; unclear D gene. CDR3 size: 12 residues. The germline gives CDR1 KGHSH, CDR2 LQKENI. Trimming pared 2 bases from V and 1 base from J, leaving 2 bases between. The chain's CDR3 is CASSPWNTEAFF. The CDR3 DNA sequence: TGTGCCAGCTCACCATGGAACACTGAAGCTTTCTTT.

As concerns this clonotype: This may arise from a read error, as a much more abundant clone is one base away. CDR3 sequence reads: CASSLYERAKNIQYF. CDR3 bases: TGTGCCAGCAGCTTATACGAGAGGGCCAAAAACATTCAGTACTTC. This chain uses TRBV7-8 with TRBJ2-4; D gene unclear. Germline V gives CDR1 SGHVS, CDR2 FQNEAQ. The CDR3 runs 15 residues. Trimming stripped 2 bases from V and 1 base from J, with 9 bases between.

This sequence joins TRBV7-9 and TRBJ1-6, with D hard to call. CDR3 length: 14 amino acids. Per the germline V gene, CDR1 is SEHNR and CDR2 is FQNEAQ (reference sequence). V was shortened by 5 bases and J by 7 bases, with 12 bases between the two germline ends. CDR3 protein: CASSPPFPNSPLHF. In DNA form, the CDR3 reads TGTGCCAGCAGCCCTCCTTTTCCGAATTCACCCCTCCACTTT.

This clonotype was found many times. V usage is TRBV5-1 and J usage is TRBJ1-2; D is perhaps TRBD1 (5 bases). CDR3 length: 14 amino acids. Germline V CDR1 and CDR2: SGHRS, YFSETQ. The V and J ends lost 6 bases and 5 bases respectively, with 17 bases between them. The CDR3 DNA is TGCGCCAGCACCATCTTTTCTGGGGGTTATGGCTACACCTTC. This encodes CASTIFSGGYGYTF.

In its sample, this clonotype was seen many times. The chain couples TRBV2 to TRBJ2-7, with 12 bases aligning to TRBD2. Losses at the gene ends were 5 bases for V and 6 bases for J; bases not matched to a gene: 20. The CDR3 has 19 residues. The V gene's germline CDR1 is SNHLY and CDR2 FYNNEI. This CDR3 reads CASSPPPGLAGATSGEQYF. Written as DNA, the CDR3 is TGTGCCAGCAGTCCCCCTCCGGGACTAGCGGGCGCCACTTCGGGCGAGCAGTACTTC.

This chain links TRBV28 with TRBJ2-2; 9 nucleotides agree with TRBD2. The CDR3 length is 15 residues. CDR1 and CDR2 from the germline V gene are MDHEN and SYDVKM. V dropped 7 bases and J dropped 0; count of bases not matched to a gene: 3. Written as DNA, the CDR3 is TGTGCCAGCATTGGCGGGGGGGCGAACACCGGGGAGCTGTTTTTT. It translates to CASIGGGANTGELFF.

This chain uses TRBV29-1 with TRBJ2-1, with a tentative D call TRBD1 (6 bases). CDR1 and CDR2 from the germline V gene are SQVTM and ANQGSEA. CDR3 length equals 12 residues. The V gene lost 1 base and the J gene lost 7 bases, with 8 bases spanning the gap. This CDR3 reads CSVEGQGNEQFF. CDR3 bases: TGCAGCGTTGAAGGCCAGGGGAATGAGCAGTTCTTC.

In this sample, this clonotype turned up many times. The rearrangement joins TRBV6-2 or TRBV6-3 to TRBJ1-1, with D possibly matching TRBD1 (5 bases). This CDR3 is built from 15 residues. V was shortened by 10 bases and J by 0 bases, with 18 bases between the two germline ends. Germline V gene data show CDR1 as MNHEY and CDR2 as SVGEGT. The CDR3 bases are TGTGCCACCCTGCAAGCAGGGAGGATGAACACTGAAGCTTTCTTT. Translating it yields CATLQAGRMNTEAFF.

This clonotype came up many times. The chain couples TRBV20-1 to TRBJ2-3; D ambiguous. Germline lookup yields CDR1 DFQATT and CDR2 SNEGSKA (reference sequence). Trimming shortened V by 5 bases and J by 15 bases, and 9 bases separated the two germline ends. The CDR3 spans 8 residues. CDR3 region: CSASTVYF. CDR3 coding DNA: TGCAGTGCTTCTACGGTTTATTTT.

This clonotype was recorded at least ten times. J is TRBJ1-1 and V is TRBV4-1; 7 nucleotides line up with TRBD1. V lost 5 bases and J lost 7; bases outside the gene matches: 13. This CDR3 has 15 amino acids. From germline, CDR1 is MGHRA and CDR2 YSYEKL. The CDR3 region is CASSYPGQSGNEAFF. As DNA, the CDR3 is TGCGCCAGCAGCTACCCGGGACAGAGTGGGAATGAAGCTTTCTTT.

The rearrangement links TRBV29-1 to TRBJ1-1; D gene unclear. Germline V gene lookup returns CDR1 SQVTM and CDR2 ANQGSEA. V dropped 7 bases and J dropped 4 bases, with 13 bases sitting between them. The CDR3 has 12 residues. CDR3 amino acids: CSGLQQATEAFF. The CDR3 coding sequence is TGCAGCGGTCTACAGCAGGCCACTGAAGCTTTCTTT.

Many counts were recorded for this clonotype. The chain combines TRBV6-2 or TRBV6-3 with TRBJ1-1; 9 bases align to TRBD1. Germline CDR1 is MNHEY and CDR2 is SVGEGT. The V and J ends lost 5 bases and 6 bases, in that order; junction bases with no gene match: 1. The CDR3 covers 12 residues. This CDR3 reads CASSRQGAEAFF. For the CDR3, the DNA is TGTGCCAGCAGTCGACAGGGGGCTGAAGCTTTCTTT.

At least ten counts were recorded for this clonotype. The gene calls are TRBV11-2 and TRBJ2-7; D is undetermined. Germline CDR1 and CDR2: SGHAT and FQNNGV. There are 12 residues in the CDR3. V gave up 0 bases and J gave up 5 bases, with 5 bases separating them. In DNA, the CDR3 is TGTGCCAGCAGCTTAGAGGTACACGAGCAGTACTTC. It translates to CASSLEVHEQYF.

A remark on this clonotype: Compared with germline, one end of the junction differs, possibly owing to a read error. This chain links TRBV20-1 with TRBJ2-5, with 9 bases matching TRBD1. Germline CDR1 reads DFQATT; CDR2 reads SNEGSKA (reference sequence). This CDR3 spans 10 amino acids. CDR3 residues: CSASSDRGSF. CDR3 DNA sequence: TGCAGTGCTAGTTCGGACAGGGGTAGCTTC.

This clonotype was counted ten times or more. The rearrangement links TRBV4-2 to TRBJ1-1, with D possibly TRBD1 on 6 matching bases. The V gene lost 0 bases and the J gene lost 4 bases, with 9 bases spanning the gap. The CDR3 is 14 residues long. Germline V gene lookup returns CDR1 LGHNA and CDR2 YNFKEQ. The CDR3 protein is CASSQDGGTTEAFF. The CDR3 bases are TGTGCCAGCAGCCAAGATGGGGGCACCACTGAAGCTTTCTTT.

This clonotype came up many times. The chain uses TRBV5-7 and TRBJ2-2; 7 positions match TRBD2. TRBV5-7 is annotated as an ORF whose role is uncertain. CDR3 length equals 17 residues. Trimming removed 4 bases from V and 1 base from J; junction bases left unmatched: 10. CDR3 nucleotides: TGTGCCAGCAGCCCTTGGACTAGGCGAGGGAACACCGGGGAGCTGTTTTTT. Translated, it gives CASSPWTRRGNTGELFF.